These 31 T cell receptor beta chains were all obtained from the same sample, sequenced in a study of patients and donors after allogeneic stem cell transplantation. TCRdb independently ran MiXCR on the RT-PCR reads; one entry per CDR3 protein. The table has 200,000 to 250,000 distinct CDR3 sequences, less than 50% seen once; the top ten hold roughly 11%. Specimen: blood, either unsorted or a sorted T cell fraction (not recorded which). These receptors were collected from a human donor who was either an allogeneic HSCT recipient or a stem cell or donor lymphocyte infusion donor (not recorded which). It is not recorded whose cells these are; they may come from a transplant donor.

The V and J genes are TRBV5-4 and TRBJ2-1; 12 nucleotides align to TRBD2. The CDR3 contains 16 residues. Germline V gene lookup returns CDR1 SGHNT and CDR2 YYREEE (reference sequence). V was clipped by 1 base and J by 7 bases; unmatched bases: 6. CDR3 protein: CASSLPTSGGRNEQFF. The CDR3 region has the DNA TGTGCCAGCAGCTTGCCAACTAGCGGGGGGCGTAATGAGCAGTTCTTC.

The chain is built from TRBV19 and TRBJ2-2; unclear D gene. The CDR3 consists of 12 residues. Per the germline V gene, CDR1 is LNHDA and CDR2 is SQIVND (reference sequence). V gave up 3 bases and J gave up 4 bases, with 3 bases separating them. CDR3 DNA sequence: TGTGCCAGTAGTATTATCACCGGGGAGCTGTTTTTT. Amino acid sequence: CASSIITGELFF.

This chain uses TRBV5-5 with TRBJ2-2, with 9 bases that match TRBD1. From germline, CDR1 is SGHKS and CDR2 YYEKEE (reference sequence). The CDR3 sequence is 15 residues long. The V segment lost 2 bases and the J segment 5 bases; nucleotides outside the gene matches: 4. The CDR3, as DNA: TGTGCCAGCAGCTTCTGGACAGGGGAAACCGGGGAGCTGTTTTTT. Translation gives CASSFWTGETGELFF.

The chain has TRBV20-1 and TRBJ1-5, with 7 positions matching TRBD1. Unmatched junction bases numbered 8, after V lost 5 bases and J lost 4 bases. Germline V gene data show CDR1 as DFQATT and CDR2 as SNEGSKA (reference sequence). The CDR3 has 14 residues. The CDR3 coding sequence is TGCAGTGCTCAAAGCGGGACAGTTAATCAGCCCCAGCATTTT. It translates to CSAQSGTVNQPQHF.

A few counts support this clonotype. The rearrangement uses TRBV4-3 and TRBJ1-2; the D is unclear. With 3 bases removed from V and 5 bases from J, the gap between germline ends came to 16 bases. The CDR3 extends over 15 amino acids. From germline, CDR1 is LGHNA and CDR2 YSLEER. The DNA for the CDR3 is TGCGCCAGCAGCCATGGCCTAAGAACAGCTTATGGCTACACCTTC. Translated: CASSHGLRTAYGYTF.

The chain carries TRBV7-8 and TRBJ1-2; maybe TRBD1 (5 bases). This CDR3 contains 18 residues. Germline V gene sequence: CDR1 SGHVS, CDR2 FQNEAQ. V gave up 5 bases and J gave up 2 bases, with 24 bases separating them. The CDR3 sequence is CASSPRTRLTLTNYGYTF. CDR3 nucleotide sequence: TGTGCCAGCAGCCCACGGACACGACTGACCTTGACCAACTATGGCTACACCTTC.

The V gene is TRBV11-2, the J gene TRBJ1-6, with TRBD1 matching 8 bases. After removal of 7 bases from V and 6 bases from J, the junction contained 5 bases not matched to a gene. There are 14 residues in the CDR3. Germline-derived CDR1 and CDR2 are SGHAT and FQNNGV. CDR3 amino acids: CASTQGQVNSPLHF. As DNA, the CDR3 is TGTGCCAGCACCCAGGGACAGGTTAATTCACCCCTCCACTTT.

This rearrangement joins TRBV12-3 or TRBV12-4 to TRBJ2-5; TRBD2 matches at 7 bases. The CDR3 spans 13 residues. With V trimmed by 6 bases and J by 2 bases, 3 bases remained unmatched. CDR3 residues: CASRGGEQETQYF. The DNA of the CDR3 is TGTGCCAGCAGGGGGGGGGAACAAGAGACCCAGTACTTC.

This clonotype was seen a handful of times. The chain carries TRBV5-1 and TRBJ2-1, with D possibly matching TRBD2 (8 bases). The CDR3 length is 17 residues. Looked up from germline, CDR1 is SGHRS and CDR2 is YFSETQ. V gave up 9 bases and J gave up 4 bases, with 26 bases separating them. The CDR3 DNA reads as TGCGCCACCTCCCGGACAGGATCCGGGGGGGGATACAATGAGCAGTTCTTC. It codes for CATSRTGSGGGYNEQFF.

This clonotype was recorded a few times. The chain couples TRBV7-9 to TRBJ1-3; D is ambiguous. The CDR3 is 15 residues long. V shed 3 bases and J shed 0 bases, with 9 bases lying between them. Per germline, CDR1 SEHNR and CDR2 FQNEAQ (reference sequence). This CDR3 reads CASSLAPSSGNTIYF. The CDR3 nucleotides are TGTGCCAGCAGCTTGGCACCGAGCTCTGGAAACACCATATATTTT.

This clonotype was detected a few times. The V gene is TRBV12-3 or TRBV12-4, the J gene TRBJ2-3; TRBD2 matches at 8 bases. CDR3 size: 15 residues. Trimming removed 5 bases from V and 6 bases from J; junction bases left unmatched: 10. DNA for the CDR3: TGTGCCAGCAGTCCCCCTAGCGGGTGGGCGGATACGCAGTATTTT. Protein: CASSPPSGWADTQYF.

The genes are TRBV7-2 and TRBJ2-3, with 8 bases identical to TRBD2. Trimming removed 5 bases from V and 5 bases from J; junction bases left unmatched: 9. Germline V gene data show CDR1 as SGHTA and CDR2 as FQGNSA. The CDR3 consists of 15 residues. Here the CDR3 DNA reads TGTGCCAGCAGCACCCAGCGGGGGTCGGGAGATACGCAGTATTTT. It specifies CASSTQRGSGDTQYF.

The chain uses TRBV20-1 and TRBJ2-3; TRBD2 might be the D (6 bases). V lost 3 bases and J 2 bases, leaving 15 bases between the germline ends. Germline V lookup: CDR1 DFQATT, CDR2 SNEGSKA (reference sequence). The CDR3 length is 15 residues. In DNA form, the CDR3 reads TGCAGTGCTAGTGGGCGGAGGGGAGACACAGATACGCAGTATTTT. Amino acid sequence: CSASGRRGDTDTQYF.

This sequence joins TRBV7-9 and TRBJ2-2; D possibly corresponds to TRBD1 (6 bases). The CDR3 is made up of 14 amino acids. The V and J ends lost 5 bases and 6 bases respectively, with 13 bases between them. Germline V gene sequence: CDR1 SEHNR, CDR2 FQNEAQ (reference sequence). The CDR3 DNA reads as TGTGCCAGCAGCACATCAGGGGTACCCGGGGAGCTGTTTTTT. Protein sequence: CASSTSGVPGELFF.

This clonotype showed up just a few times. This rearrangement joins TRBV6-5 to TRBJ1-3; unclear D gene. CDR1 MNHEY and CDR2 SVGAGI come from the germline V gene. V was clipped by 1 base and J by 7 bases, with 11 bases between them. The CDR3 is 14 residues long. The CDR3 nucleotides read TGTGCCAGCAGTTACTGGCCGAGCGGGAACACCATATATTTT. This encodes CASSYWPSGNTIYF.

J is TRBJ1-1 and V is TRBV12-3 or TRBV12-4, with TRBD1 matching 8 bases. CDR3 size: 14 residues. The J segment lost 1 base and the V segment lost 6 bases, leaving 4 bases of the junction unmatched. The CDR3, as DNA: TGTGCCAGCAGCCTGACAGGGGAGAACACTGAAGCTTTCTTT. Amino acids: CASSLTGENTEAFF.

In this sample, this clonotype turned up a few times. This chain links TRBV12-3 or TRBV12-4 with TRBJ1-1; 9 bases agree with TRBD1. This CDR3 has 16 residues. V was pared by 3 bases and J by 1 base, with 6 bases of the junction left unmatched. The CDR3 sequence is CASSLRTGVGNTEAFF. CDR3 in DNA: TGTGCCAGCAGTTTGAGGACAGGGGTCGGGAACACTGAAGCTTTCTTT.

The chain uses TRBV9 and TRBJ1-1, with a possible D match to TRBD1 (5 bases). This CDR3 comprises 15 residues. The V gene lost 0 bases and the J gene lost 8 bases, with 17 bases spanning the gap. Germline V gene data show CDR1 as SGDLS and CDR2 as YYNGEE. CDR3 DNA: TGTGCCAGCAGCGTAGGCTGGGGACCTCCAACGGAAGCTTTCTTT. Translation: CASSVGWGPPTEAFF.

J is TRBJ1-1 and V is TRBV7-9; D remains unclear. Between the trimmed V and J ends, which lost 6 bases and 3 bases, there was a span of 17 bases. Germline CDR1 is SEHNR and CDR2 is FQNEAQ (reference sequence). This CDR3 has 15 amino acids. DNA of the CDR3: TGTGCCAGCAGTGAAAAGCAGAACCAGGACACTGAAGCTTTCTTT. Translating it yields CASSEKQNQDTEAFF.

This clonotype was seen only a few times. V usage is TRBV7-8 and J usage is TRBJ2-1, with D unresolved. Trimming removed 4 bases from V and 6 bases from J, with 16 bases in between. The CDR3 length is 15 residues. CDR1 SGHVS and CDR2 FQNEAQ come from the germline V gene. As DNA, the CDR3 is TGTGCCAGCAGCTCCCGTGTGGGAAGTGGCAATGAGCAGTTCTTC. Translation gives CASSSRVGSGNEQFF.

This rearrangement joins TRBV5-6 to TRBJ1-1; a weak D match, TRBD1 (5 bases). The germline V gene encodes CDR1 SGHDT and CDR2 YYEEEE. This CDR3 comprises 15 residues. The V and J ends lost 4 bases and 1 base respectively, with 14 bases between them. The CDR3 reads CASSPPGLPNTEAFF. The CDR3 coding sequence is TGTGCCAGCAGCCCTCCGGGACTACCGAACACTGAAGCTTTCTTT.

This clonotype was counted only a few times. The chain recombines TRBV12-3 or TRBV12-4 with TRBJ1-3, with 7 bases lining up with TRBD1. J was trimmed by 1 base and V by 7 bases; bases with no gene match: 4. This CDR3 comprises 14 residues. The CDR3 is CASKNRGSGNTIYF. The CDR3 coding sequence is TGTGCCAGCAAAAACAGGGGTTCTGGAAACACCATATATTTT.

This clonotype was recorded a few times. The rearrangement uses TRBV7-9 and TRBJ2-1; D uncertain. V was shortened by 7 bases and J by 7 bases, with 17 bases between the two germline ends. Looked up from germline, CDR1 is SEHNR and CDR2 is FQNEAQ (reference sequence). The CDR3 loop spans 14 amino acids. The CDR3 nucleotides are TGTGCCAGCACCGAGCCACTGGCTTGGAATGAGCAGTTCTTC. Translation: CASTEPLAWNEQFF.

In this sample, this clonotype turned up many times. Here the CDR3 reads CASSPRGTVPQETQYF. The CDR3 bases are TGTGCCAGCAGCCCCCGGGGGACGGTCCCCCAAGAGACCCAGTACTTC. The chain is built from TRBV9 and TRBJ2-5; D might be TRBD2 (6 bases). V lost 4 bases and J 1 base, leaving 17 bases between the germline ends. This CDR3 comprises 16 residues. Germline V CDR1 and CDR2: SGDLS, YYNGEE.

This clonotype was observed at least ten times. The rearrangement links TRBV5-1 to TRBJ1-2; 8 nucleotides line up with TRBD1. CDR1 SGHRS and CDR2 YFSETQ come from the germline V gene. The CDR3 covers 12 residues. The V gene end was trimmed by 3 bases and the J gene end by 13 bases; junction bases not matched to a gene: 8. This CDR3 is CASSSSDRGVTF. CDR3 DNA sequence: TGCGCCAGCAGCTCCAGCGACAGGGGAGTCACCTTC.

This clonotype came up a few times. The chain joins TRBV10-3 to TRBJ2-2, with 10 bases identical to TRBD1. Germline CDR1 reads ENHRY; CDR2 reads SYGVKD. The CDR3 is 15 residues long. Trimming removed 6 bases from V and 5 bases from J; junction bases left unmatched: 6. The CDR3 DNA is TGTGCCATCAGAAGGACAGGGGGTTATACCGGGGAGCTGTTTTTT. Translated, it gives CAIRRTGGYTGELFF.

J is TRBJ2-7 and V is TRBV6-1; D gene uncertain. CDR1 MNHNS and CDR2 SASEGT come from the germline V gene. The CDR3 extends over 15 amino acids. V dropped 1 base and J dropped 1 base, with 11 bases sitting between them. CDR3 protein: CASSEVQLRSYEQYF. The CDR3 region has the DNA TGTGCCAGCAGTGAAGTCCAGCTACGATCCTACGAGCAGTACTTC.

The chain has TRBV7-9 and TRBJ1-2; D is ambiguous. The CDR3 has 11 amino acids. In germline, CDR1 is SEHNR, CDR2 FQNEAQ (reference sequence). V was clipped by 11 bases and J by 4 bases, with 11 bases between them. The DNA for the CDR3 is TGTGCCTCCGGCGGTCGCTATGGCTACACCTTC. Translating it yields CASGGRYGYTF.

CDR3 amino acids: CASSQGQGAQETQYF. The CDR3 nucleotides read TGTGCCAGCAGCCAAGGACAGGGGGCTCAAGAGACCCAGTACTTC. V gene TRBV4-2 combines with J gene TRBJ2-5, with 10 bases aligning to TRBD1. From germline, CDR1 is LGHNA and CDR2 YNFKEQ. CDR3 length: 15 amino acids. The V and J ends lost 1 base and 2 bases, in that order; junction bases with no gene match: 1.

The chain is built from TRBV3-1 and TRBJ1-2, with D unresolved. Trimming pared 1 base from V and 3 bases from J, leaving 12 bases between. CDR3 length: 15 amino acids. Germline assignment: CDR1 LGHDT and CDR2 YNNKEL (reference sequence). The CDR3 sequence: CASSQGFDRYYGYTF. For the CDR3, the DNA is TGTGCCAGCAGCCAAGGATTCGACCGATACTATGGCTACACCTTC. The variable domain in full, completed from reference TRBV3-1 and TRBJ1-2, reads DTAVSQTPKYLVTQMGNDKSIKCEQNLGHDTMYWYKQDSKKFLKIMFSYNNKELIINETVPNRFSPKSPDKAHLNLHINSLELGDSAVYFCASSQGFDRYYGYTFGSGTRLTVV.

This clonotype was seen a handful of times. The chain uses TRBV21-1 and TRBJ2-3. TRBV21-1 is deemed a pseudogene. This CDR3 comprises 14 residues. CDR3 DNA sequence: TGTGCCAGCAGCAAAACTAATTCGGTGGATACGCAGTATTTT. Its translation: CASSKTNSVDTQYF.